This T cell receptor beta chain was obtained from a study of T-cell memory formation after mild COVID-19 (dated by TCRdb to about 2021). General notes on the study: Most TCR sequence clusters were specific to one of the two donors. In two donors, T-cell clones that expanded and contracted after mild COVID-19 were followed by sequencing TCRalpha and TCRbeta repertoires longitudinally. The cohort was made up of two young adult volunteers, one female and one male, who were previously healthy. Overall study outcomes, separate from this receptor: The study included only two mild cases, and larger cohorts that include severe cases with pre-infection samples were judged to be necessary. Contracting CD4+ clones were located mainly in the CM and EM memory subsets, whereas CD8+ clones were found to be enriched in EMRA. Clones that contracted from day 15 to 85 showed balanced CD4/CD8 phenotypes, whereas a second wave of clones that expanded from day 15 to 37 leaned towards CD4+. SARS-CoV-2 specificity was not confirmed for the second-wave clones peaking on day 37. Some responding clones were detected in pre-infection memory, which suggested that pre-existing cross-reactive memory T cells had joined the SARS-CoV-2 response.

There are 15 amino acids in the CDR3, from cysteine to phenylalanine inclusive. Only CDR3 DNA is held: 45 bases, read in frame from base 1. As encoded in the germline V gene, CDR1 is SGHRS while CDR2 is YFSETQ. Relative to germline, V is missing 2 bases and J is missing 3 bases, with 3 bases of the junction outside any gene match. This clonotype was seen a single time. Which antigen it targets is not known. No base quality values were provided; no much bigger clone lies one nucleotide off. On its own, one read is weak support. Ficoll-Paque density gradient centrifugation was the method used to isolate PBMCs. Sequencing was carried out with an Illumina NovaSeq 6000. TCRalpha and TCRbeta cDNA libraries were built by 5'RACE with constant-segment primers, adding sample barcodes and unique molecular identifiers. RNA was extracted from every sample with Trizol reagent. The libraries were amplified in two PCR steps, and the second step added a second sample barcode and Illumina TruSeq adapters. The libraries were sequenced on an Illumina NovaSeq using 2 x 150 bp paired-end reads. In the source study's methods: Demultiplexing of reads and collapsing into UMI-guided consensus sequences were performed with migec v1.2.7. Using mixcr v2.1.11, UMI consensuses were aligned to TRA and TRB V and J templates and then assembled into clonotypes. Clonotypes were classified as expanded or contracted when called significant by both edgeR and NoisET, with noise models trained on biological replicates. For edgeR calls, a false discovery rate-adjusted p below 0.01 and a log2 fold-change threshold of 1 were applied. As an exploratory analysis of dynamics, max-normalized trajectories of the 1000 most abundant clonotypes were examined by PCA with hierarchical clustering. Each responding clone was given a CD4 or CD8 phenotype based on the CD4+ and CD8+ repertoires, which had been sequenced separately. Starting from the raw public reads, TCRdb applied fastp trimming at Q25, assembled clones with MiXCR and retained in-frame beta chains. Each CDR3 protein gets just one entry, which takes the most common genes and DNA from the rows behind it. The V and J calls were determined by TCRdb, not by the authors. This sample gives some 330,000 distinct CDR3 sequences in total; under 25% of them show up just once. Together, the top ten hold approximately 13% of the sample.

This clonotype was sampled from an adult woman who had mild COVID-19 (a few samples of this study predate the infection). The sample titles of this study are shuffled in the database, so cell type and time point are left out; the donor was told from shared clones. Source material: PBMCs or a T cell subset sorted from them (not recorded which). The rearranged chain carries TRBV5-1 and TRBJ2-3, and 10 junctional nucleotides match TRBD1. The nucleotide sequence reads as follows: TGCGCCAGCAGCTTACGACAGGGGGCTACAGATACGCAGTATTTT. It specifies CASSLRQGATDTQYF.